This T cell receptor (beta chain) was captured in a study of technical replicates of blood from several donors. With 3 bases removed from V and 4 bases from J, the gap between germline ends came to 9 bases. This CDR3 contains 13 residues. Germline CDR1 and CDR2: PRHDT and FYEKMQ (reference sequence). Profiling relied on immunoSEQ multiplex PCR, and the TCRdb table lists in-frame clones only, not all of them. This sample has 60,000 to 85,000 clones; roughly 90% occur once, and the top ten carry around 0.4%. The chain links TRBV13 to TRBJ1-1, with D possibly TRBD1 on 6 matching bases. The clonotype originates from a human donor in good health. The sample taken for sequencing was T cells isolated from PBMCs. As DNA, the CDR3 is TGTGCCAGCAGCTTCAGGGGCCTCACTGAAGCTTTCTTT. Its protein product is CASSFRGLTEAFF.